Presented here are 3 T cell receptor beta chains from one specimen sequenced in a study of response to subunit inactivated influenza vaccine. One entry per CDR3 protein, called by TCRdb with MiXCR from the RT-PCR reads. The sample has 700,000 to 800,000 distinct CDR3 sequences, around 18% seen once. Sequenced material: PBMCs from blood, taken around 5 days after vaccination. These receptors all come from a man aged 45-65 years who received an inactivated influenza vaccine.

CDR3 nucleotide sequence: TGTGCCAGCAGCTTAGGGTGGGTTCCGGCCGAGCAGTACTTC. Encoded protein: CASSLGWVPAEQYF. The genes are TRBV7-2 and TRBJ2-7; D is ambiguous. The CDR3 totals 14 residues. V was shortened by 1 base and J by 6 bases, with 13 bases between the two germline ends. Germline assignment: CDR1 SGHTA and CDR2 FQGNSA.

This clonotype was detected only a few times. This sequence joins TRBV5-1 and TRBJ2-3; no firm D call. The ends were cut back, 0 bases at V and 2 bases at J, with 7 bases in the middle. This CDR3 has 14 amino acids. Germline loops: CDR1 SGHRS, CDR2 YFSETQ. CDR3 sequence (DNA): TGCGCCAGCAGCTTGGAGCAGATCACAGATACGCAGTATTTT. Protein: CASSLEQITDTQYF.

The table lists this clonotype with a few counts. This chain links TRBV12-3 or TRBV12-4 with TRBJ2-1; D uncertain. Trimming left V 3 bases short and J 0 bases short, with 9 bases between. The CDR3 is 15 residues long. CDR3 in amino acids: CASSFPLSSYNEQFF. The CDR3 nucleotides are TGTGCCAGCAGTTTTCCGCTCAGCTCCTACAATGAGCAGTTCTTC.